This is a list of T cell receptor beta chains from one sample in a study of blood T cell repertoires in COVID-19. The protocol was immunoSEQ multiplex PCR, while the TCRdb copy is restricted to in-frame clones and leaves out a portion. Here the sample spans about 300,000 clones, around 88% being singletons. The source material was peripheral blood. All receptors derive from a woman between 50 and 59 years old with acute or convalescent COVID-19. Each CDR3 is given with its conserved first and last residue. The order of the fields is J gene, clone size, D gene, V gene, CDR3 protein, CDR3 DNA. D genes are given only for firm matches. Only part of the rows carry a size: once, few, many, or a class if the clone is expanded.

J gene: TRBJ1-3; clone size: few; D gene: TRBD1; V gene: TRBV18; CDR3 protein: CASSPATGQNTIYF; CDR3 DNA: TGTGCCAGCTCACCCGCGACAGGGCAAAACACCATATATTTT
J gene: TRBJ2-2; clone size: NA; D gene: TRBD2; V gene: TRBV5-4; CDR3 protein: CASSLRTSGGTGELFF; CDR3 DNA: TGTGCCAGCAGCCTCAGGACTAGCGGGGGGACCGGGGAGCTGTTTTTT
J gene: TRBJ2-1; clone size: NA; D gene: TRBD2; V gene: TRBV7-2; CDR3 protein: CASSSGTRGEQFF; CDR3 DNA: TGTGCCAGCAGTTCCGGGACTAGAGGTGAGCAGTTCTTC
J gene: TRBJ2-7; clone size: NA; D gene: TRBD2; V gene: TRBV3-1/TRBV3-2; CDR3 protein: CASSHLAGAINEQYF; CDR3 DNA: TGTGCCAGCAGCCATCTAGCGGGAGCCATTAACGAGCAGTACTTC
J gene: TRBJ1-3; clone size: NA; D gene: TRBD1; V gene: TRBV10-3; CDR3 protein: CAIISGTGRGNTIYF; CDR3 DNA: TGTGCCATCATCTCCGGGACAGGGAGAGGAAACACCATATATTTT
J gene: TRBJ2-7; clone size: NA; D gene: TRBD2; V gene: TRBV7-2; CDR3 protein: CASSFASGRDYEQYF; CDR3 DNA: TGTGCCAGCAGCTTTGCTAGCGGGAGGGACTACGAGCAGTACTTC
J gene: TRBJ2-1; clone size: NA; D gene: NA; V gene: TRBV2; CDR3 protein: CASGQVVHHEQFF; CDR3 DNA: TGTGCCAGTGGGCAGGTTGTTCACCATGAGCAGTTCTTC
J gene: TRBJ1-1; clone size: NA; D gene: TRBD1; V gene: TRBV4-2; CDR3 protein: CASSQEALQGQGAEAFF; CDR3 DNA: TGTGCCAGCAGCCAAGAAGCCCTACAGGGACAGGGGGCTGAAGCTTTCTTT
J gene: TRBJ1-3; clone size: NA; D gene: NA; V gene: TRBV30; CDR3 protein: CAWSAGYSGNTIYF; CDR3 DNA: TGTGCCTGGAGCGCCGGGTACTCTGGAAACACCATATATTTT
J gene: TRBJ2-3; clone size: once; D gene: NA; V gene: TRBV5-1; CDR3 protein: CASSTGTTTDTQYF; CDR3 DNA: TGCGCCAGCAGCACCGGGACAACCACAGATACGCAGTATTTT
J gene: TRBJ2-5; clone size: NA; D gene: NA; V gene: TRBV9; CDR3 protein: CASSVGAGLGETQYF; CDR3 DNA: TGTGCCAGCAGCGTAGGGGCAGGGTTAGGGGAGACCCAGTACTTC
J gene: TRBJ1-4; clone size: NA; D gene: TRBD1; V gene: TRBV18; CDR3 protein: CASSERTGENEKLFF; CDR3 DNA: TGTGCCAGCTCAGAACGGACAGGGGAAAATGAAAAACTGTTTTTT
J gene: TRBJ2-3; clone size: NA; D gene: NA; V gene: TRBV12-3/TRBV12-4; CDR3 protein: CASSITDTDTQYF; CDR3 DNA: TGTGCCAGCAGTATAACAGACACAGATACGCAGTATTTT
J gene: TRBJ2-5; clone size: NA; D gene: TRBD1; V gene: TRBV7-9; CDR3 protein: CASSHIGQGPGTQYF; CDR3 DNA: TGTGCCAGCAGCCACATTGGACAGGGGCCCGGGACCCAGTACTTC
J gene: TRBJ1-3; clone size: NA; D gene: TRBD1; V gene: TRBV4-1; CDR3 protein: CASSRGGTGGNTIYF; CDR3 DNA: TGCGCCAGCAGCAGGGGGGGGACAGGTGGAAACACCATATATTTT
J gene: TRBJ2-2; clone size: NA; D gene: TRBD1; V gene: TRBV5-1; CDR3 protein: CASSLGTGGEGGELFF; CDR3 DNA: TGCGCCAGCAGCTTGGGTACAGGGGGCGAAGGCGGGGAGCTGTTTTTT
J gene: TRBJ2-1; clone size: NA; D gene: NA; V gene: TRBV15; CDR3 protein: CATSRTFEVNEQFF; CDR3 DNA: TGTGCCACCAGCAGGACTTTCGAGGTCAATGAGCAGTTCTTC